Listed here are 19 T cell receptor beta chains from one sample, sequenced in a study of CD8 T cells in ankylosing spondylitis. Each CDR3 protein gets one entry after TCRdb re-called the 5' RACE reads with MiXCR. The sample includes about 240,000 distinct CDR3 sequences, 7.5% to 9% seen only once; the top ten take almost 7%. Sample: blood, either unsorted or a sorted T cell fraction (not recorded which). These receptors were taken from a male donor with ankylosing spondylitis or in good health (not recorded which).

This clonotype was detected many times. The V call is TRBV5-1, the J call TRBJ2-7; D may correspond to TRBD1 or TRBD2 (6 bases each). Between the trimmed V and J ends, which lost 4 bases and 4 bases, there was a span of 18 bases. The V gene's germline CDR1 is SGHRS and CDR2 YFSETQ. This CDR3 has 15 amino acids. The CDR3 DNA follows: TGCGCCAGCAGCCTTCTTTGGGGGGCAGAATACGAGCAGTACTTC. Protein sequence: CASSLLWGAEYEQYF.

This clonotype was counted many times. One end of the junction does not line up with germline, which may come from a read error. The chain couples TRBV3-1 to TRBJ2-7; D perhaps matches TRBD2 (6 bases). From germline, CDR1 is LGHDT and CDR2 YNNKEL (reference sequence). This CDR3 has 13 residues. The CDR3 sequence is CASSPIAAFLVHF. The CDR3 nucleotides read TGTGCCAGCAGCCCGATAGCGGCCTTCTTGGTGCACTTC.

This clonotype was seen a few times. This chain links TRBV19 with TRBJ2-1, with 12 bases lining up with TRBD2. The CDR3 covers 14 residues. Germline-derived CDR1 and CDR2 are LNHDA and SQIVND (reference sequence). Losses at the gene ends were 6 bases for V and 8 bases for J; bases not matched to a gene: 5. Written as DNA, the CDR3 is TGTGCCAGTAGCTCGACTAGCGGGAGCGATGAGCAGTTCTTC. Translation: CASSSTSGSDEQFF.

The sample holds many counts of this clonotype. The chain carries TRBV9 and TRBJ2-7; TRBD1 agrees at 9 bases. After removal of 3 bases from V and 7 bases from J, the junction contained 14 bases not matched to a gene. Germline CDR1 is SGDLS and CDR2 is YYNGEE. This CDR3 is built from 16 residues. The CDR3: CASSAPFYRGRDEQYF. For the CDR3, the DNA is TGTGCCAGCAGCGCCCCGTTTTACAGGGGGCGAGATGAGCAGTACTTC.

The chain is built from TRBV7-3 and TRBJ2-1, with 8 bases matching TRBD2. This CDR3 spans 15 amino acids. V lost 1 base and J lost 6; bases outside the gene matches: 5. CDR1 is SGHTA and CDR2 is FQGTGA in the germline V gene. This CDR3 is CASSLRGGGFNEQFF. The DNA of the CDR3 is TGTGCCAGCAGCTTAAGGGGCGGGGGGTTCAATGAGCAGTTCTTC.

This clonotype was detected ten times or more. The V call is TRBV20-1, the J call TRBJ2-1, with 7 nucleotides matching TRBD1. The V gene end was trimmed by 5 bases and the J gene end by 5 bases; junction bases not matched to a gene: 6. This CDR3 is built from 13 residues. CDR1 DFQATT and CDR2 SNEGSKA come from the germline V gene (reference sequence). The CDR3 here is CSAPPTGDNEQFF. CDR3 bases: TGCAGTGCTCCCCCAACAGGGGACAATGAGCAGTTCTTC.

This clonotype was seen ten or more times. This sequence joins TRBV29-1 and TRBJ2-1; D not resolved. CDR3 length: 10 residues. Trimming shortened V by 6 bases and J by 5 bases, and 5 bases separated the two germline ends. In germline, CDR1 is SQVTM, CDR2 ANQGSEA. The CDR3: CSVGHNEQFF. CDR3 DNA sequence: TGCAGCGTCGGTCACAATGAGCAGTTCTTC.

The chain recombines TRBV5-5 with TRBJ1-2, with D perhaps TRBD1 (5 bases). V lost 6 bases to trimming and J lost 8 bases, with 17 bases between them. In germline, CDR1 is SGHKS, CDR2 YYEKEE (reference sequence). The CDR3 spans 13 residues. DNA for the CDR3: TGTGCCAGCAACCCGGGACCCCCCACGGGCTACACCTTC. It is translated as CASNPGPPTGYTF.

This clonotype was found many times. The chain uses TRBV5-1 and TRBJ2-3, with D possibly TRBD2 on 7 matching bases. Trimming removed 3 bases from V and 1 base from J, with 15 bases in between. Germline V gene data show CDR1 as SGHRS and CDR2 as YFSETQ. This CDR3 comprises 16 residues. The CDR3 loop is CASSSVGGAGTDTQYF. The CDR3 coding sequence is TGCGCCAGCAGCTCCGTGGGGGGGGCCGGCACAGATACGCAGTATTTT.

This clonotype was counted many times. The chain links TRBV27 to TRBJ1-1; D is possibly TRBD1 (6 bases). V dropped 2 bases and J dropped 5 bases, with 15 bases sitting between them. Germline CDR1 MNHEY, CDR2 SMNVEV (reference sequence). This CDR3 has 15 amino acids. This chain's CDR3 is CASSLKQGTGTEAFF. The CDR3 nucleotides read TGTGCCAGCAGTTTAAAGCAGGGGACGGGTACTGAAGCTTTCTTT.

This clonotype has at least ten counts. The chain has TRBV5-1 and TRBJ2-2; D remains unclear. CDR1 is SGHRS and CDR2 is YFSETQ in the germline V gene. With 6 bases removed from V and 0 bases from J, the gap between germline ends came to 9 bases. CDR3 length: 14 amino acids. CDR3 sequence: CASTSGSNTGELFF. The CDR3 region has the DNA TGCGCCAGCACATCAGGCTCGAACACCGGGGAGCTGTTTTTT.

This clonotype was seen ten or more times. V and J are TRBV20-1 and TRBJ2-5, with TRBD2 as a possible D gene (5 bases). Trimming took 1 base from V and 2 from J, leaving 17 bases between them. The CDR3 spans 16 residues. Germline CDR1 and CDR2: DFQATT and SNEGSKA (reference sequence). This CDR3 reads CSARVLRVDLQETQYF. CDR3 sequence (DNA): TGCAGTGCTAGAGTTTTACGCGTGGACTTGCAAGAGACCCAGTACTTC.

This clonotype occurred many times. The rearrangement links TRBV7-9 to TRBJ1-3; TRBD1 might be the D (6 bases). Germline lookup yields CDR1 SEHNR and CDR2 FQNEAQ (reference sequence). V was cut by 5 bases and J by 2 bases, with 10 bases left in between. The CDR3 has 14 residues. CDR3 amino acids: CASSPTGPGNTIYF. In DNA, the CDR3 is TGTGCCAGCAGCCCAACAGGGCCTGGAAACACCATATATTTT.

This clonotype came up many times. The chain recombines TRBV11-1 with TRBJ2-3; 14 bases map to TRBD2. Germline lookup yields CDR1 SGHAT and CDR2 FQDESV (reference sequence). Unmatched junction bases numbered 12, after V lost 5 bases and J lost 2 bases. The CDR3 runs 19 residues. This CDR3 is CASSVGLAGVGIATDTQYF. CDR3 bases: TGTGCCAGCAGCGTGGGACTAGCGGGAGTGGGGATCGCCACAGATACGCAGTATTTT.

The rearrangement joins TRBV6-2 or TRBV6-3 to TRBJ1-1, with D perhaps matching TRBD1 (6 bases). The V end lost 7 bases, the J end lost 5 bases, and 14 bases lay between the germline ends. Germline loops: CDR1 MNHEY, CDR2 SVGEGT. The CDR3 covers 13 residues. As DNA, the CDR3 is TGTGCCAGCAAGCAGAGACAGGCAACTGAAGCTTTCTTT. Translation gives CASKQRQATEAFF.

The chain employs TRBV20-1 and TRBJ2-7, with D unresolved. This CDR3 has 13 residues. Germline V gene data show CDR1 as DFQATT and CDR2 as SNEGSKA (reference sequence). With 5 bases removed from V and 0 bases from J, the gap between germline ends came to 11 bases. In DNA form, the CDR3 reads TGCAGTGCTTCCGACGTGGACTCCTACGAGCAGTACTTC. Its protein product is CSASDVDSYEQYF.

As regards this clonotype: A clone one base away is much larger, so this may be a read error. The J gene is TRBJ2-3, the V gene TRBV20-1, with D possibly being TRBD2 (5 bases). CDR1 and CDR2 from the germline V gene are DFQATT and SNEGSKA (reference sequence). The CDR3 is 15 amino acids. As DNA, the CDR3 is TGCAGTGGTAGAGAACCGGGAACCACAACAGATACGCAGTATTTT. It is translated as CSGREPGTTTDTQYF.

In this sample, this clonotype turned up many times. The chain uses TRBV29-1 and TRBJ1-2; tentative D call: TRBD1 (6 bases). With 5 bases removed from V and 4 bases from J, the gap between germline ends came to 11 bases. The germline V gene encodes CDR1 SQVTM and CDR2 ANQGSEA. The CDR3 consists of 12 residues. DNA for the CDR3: TGCAGCGTTCCCAGGGGCAGCTATGGCTACACCTTC. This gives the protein CSVPRGSYGYTF.

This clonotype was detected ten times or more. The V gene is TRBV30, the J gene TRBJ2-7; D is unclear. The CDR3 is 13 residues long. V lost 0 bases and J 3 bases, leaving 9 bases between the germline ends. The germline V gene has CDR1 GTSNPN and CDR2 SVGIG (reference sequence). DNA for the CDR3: TGTGCCTGGAGTGTTCGACGGCACTACGAGCAGTACTTC. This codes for CAWSVRRHYEQYF.